This T cell receptor beta chain was documented in a study of blood T cell repertoires in COVID-19 (dated by TCRdb to 2018 to 2021). In terms of the full investigation: Samples covering the acute and convalescent phases of COVID-19 were provided by collaborators in the United States, Italy and Spain. Samples were obtained from the ongoing ImmuneRACE study (first 160 participants) and from 1,000 to 1,500 subjects provided by 6 global collaborators. The repertoires were made available in a free public database intended to serve as a resource for research on the immune response to SARS-CoV-2. The sample metadata nearly always contained a de-identified subject ID, COVID-19 status, age in years and sex. Deeply sampled blood TCRbeta repertoires from subjects exposed to, actively infected with, or recovered from COVID-19 were included in the dataset. HLA class I and class II types, where available, came from metadata supplied by the sample provider rather than from assay-based typing. The material from the prospective study consisted of cDNA or gDNA derived from T cells, B-cell-depleted T cells, or PBMCs.

For this clone: This receptor's antigen is unknown. No much larger clone is present one base from it, and per-base qualities are unavailable.

Whole blood was collected in K2EDTA tubes by collaborating institutions according to the institutions' own protocols. For TCRbeta analysis, collaborator samples were shipped as frozen whole blood, as isolated PBMCs, or as DNA extracted from either sample type. TCRbeta CDR3 regions were amplified from genomic DNA by means of the immunoSEQ Assay, a bias-controlled multiplex PCR. The authors processed their data as follows. The number of nucleated cells in each sample was estimated by amplification of reference gene primers within the assay. To quantify the absolute abundance of each unique TCRbeta CDR3 rearrangement, sequence reads were collapsed and filtered. For each sample, productive Simpson clonality was calculated by taking the square root of Simpson's diversity index across productive rearrangements. What TCRdb holds here is the immuneACCESS table cut down to in-frame rearrangements. Part of the clones is not present; checked against another copy, under half of the missing clones reflect an unresolved V gene, and the others are unexplained. Clonal size and the V and J genes are those of that table, whereas D and trimming came from the DNA. The table for this sample lists tens of thousands of clones; roughly four fifths of them were counted only once. In total, the top ten clones hold around 4.1% of the sample.

The junction shows trimming of 4 bases on V and 4 bases on J, plus 12 bases between the germline ends. CDR1 and CDR2, looked up from the germline V gene, are SGHRS and YFSETQ. The CDR3, cysteine through phenylalanine, is 14 amino acids long. The CDR3 DNA has 42 bases and is translated from base 1. The paper as a whole reports these results and caveats: How much clinical and demographic metadata was included differed by source and by participant, and the metadata was provided uncurated.

The source of this sequence is an older woman with acute or convalescent COVID-19. The sequencing input was peripheral blood. The sequence links TRBV5-1 to TRBJ1-3; the D gene is perhaps TRBD1, from 5 matching bases. The bases are TGCGCCAGCAGCACAGGACAAGGAGGAAACACCATATATTTT. This gives the protein CASSTGQGGNTIYF.